This TCR beta chain is from a study of cytomegalovirus exposure and HLA in healthy donors (TCRdb year 2017). Describing the broader study: An earlier analysis of approximately 550 of the donors reported about 250 Gb of sequence data and more than 90 million unique TCR beta sequences from some 180 million T cells. Approximately 300 gigabases of sequencing data and 70 million to 95 million unique TCR sequences made up an early release that covered approximately 700 HLA-typed donors. Among the approximately 400 genotyped donors, around 81% belonged to the genetic ancestry cluster associated with self-reported Caucasian donors. The study aimed to test whether signatures of past pathogen exposure could be identified by cataloging public T cell receptors. The study profiled the T cell repertoires of under 700 subjects by immunosequencing and related them to cytomegalovirus serostatus. A separate validation cohort of over 95 different subjects was used in addition to the approximately 670-subject first cohort. High-throughput TCR immunosequencing, statistical association of individual TCRs with disease status, and machine learning were combined to predict cytomegalovirus infection status. A later analysis re-examined previously published TCR beta repertoires from several hundred donors and added high-resolution HLA genotyping to investigate patterns of TCR occurrence. Rather than drawing on any new phenotypic data, the later analysis identified candidate immune exposures from TCR beta sequences and the way those sequences occurred across donors. An earlier analysis of several hundred of the donors used high-throughput TCR beta sequencing to judge whether each TCR beta V gene segment behaved as functional or pseudogenic. Donor age, sex, ethnicity and CMV serostatus were compiled together with the repertoire data. In a later genetic analysis, genome-wide SNP genotypes for 398 of the 666 donors were used, and that subset was treated as a discovery cohort. Every discovery cohort repertoire had been produced on one sequencing platform. HLA typing included class I and class II loci at four-digit resolution. The number of typed donors differed by locus: roughly 629-640 for A, B, C, DRB1 and DQB1; some 500 for DQA1; some 610 for DPA1; and 400 to 480 for DPB1. Four or five DR-DQ haplotypes were handled as single units for association and clustering because linkage in the cohort was strong. On average, over 200,000 unique TCR beta nucleotide sequences were sequenced per donor among 350 to 400 genotyped donors of the cohort, with approximately 18% of those sequences being non-productive.

This clone was detected a few times. Its binding antigen is unknown. No base quality information exists; no much larger clone differs at one position. The CDR1 and CDR2 encoded by the germline V gene are SNHLY and FYNNEI. Inclusive of the bounding cysteine and phenylalanine, the CDR3 is 12 residues long. Of all the DNA, just the CDR3 is kept, 36 bases in frame from base 1. V sheds 7 bases and J sheds 7 bases, leaving 11 bases between their ends. Library prep was done by the immunoSEQ multiplex PCR assay. For the multiplex PCR, a mixture combining 60 forward primers for TCR Vbeta segments and 13 reverse primers for TCR Jbeta segments was used. The CDR3 region of rearranged TCR beta genes was amplified from genomic DNA by a multiplex PCR assay. Amplified TCR beta libraries were sequenced as 87-base-pair reads on the Illumina HiSeq System. The published analysis was carried out like this. A later analysis counted tens of millions of unique TCR beta chains across the 666 repertoires, and some 11 million of these chains were shared by at least two donors. To remove PCR and sequencing errors, raw reads were error-corrected and collapsed into unique sequences using a nearest-neighbor algorithm that merged closely related sequences. V, D and J gene segments were assigned by aligning CDR3 sequences to IMGT reference sequences. For a sequence to be retained, a match of at least six nucleotides was required to both a V gene segment and a J gene segment. Rearrangements were classified as productive when the CDR3 lacked stop codons and remained in frame with V and J, and all other rearrangements were classified as non-productive. Following IMGT convention, CDR3 was defined as the stretch from the second conserved V-encoded cysteine up to the conserved J-encoded phenylalanine. In an earlier analysis of 587 of the donors, sequences lacking an unambiguous match to a single V gene segment were excluded. An earlier analysis of a few hundred of the donors called V segments functional above 56.7% productive rearrangements and segregating when the between-donor standard deviation exceeded 5%. A statistical classification framework was built for diagnosing cytomegalovirus status from the catalog of TCR beta chain sequences. V and J gene assignment, in a later analysis, came from comparing TCR nucleotide sequences with IMGT/GENE-DB human TR gene sequences. The TCRdist pipeline was used in a later analysis to assign CDR3 sequences and most-parsimonious VDJ recombination scenarios. In a later analysis, each TCR beta chain was defined by its CDR3 amino acid sequence together with its V-gene family, and reads lacking a unique V-gene family were excluded. To address suspected cross-contamination and a sequencing artifact, a later analysis removed a few hundred highly shared, low-generation-probability nucleotide sequences. In a later analysis, a clonal expansion index for each public chain was calculated from normalized within-repertoire ranks of inferred template counts. Generation probabilities in a later analysis came from a VDJ recombination model fitted to out-of-frame rearrangements, and those results were checked against IGoR. Hypergeometric tests were used in a later analysis to score TCR-TCR, TCR-HLA and TCR-CMV co-occurrence, with a repertoire-size bias correction applied to the TCR pairs. To estimate false discovery rates, a later analysis permuted the HLA or CMV assignments 20 times. In a later analysis, co-occurring TCRs were grouped using DBSCAN, with TCRdist sequence similarity added in when clustering inside HLA-allele-positive subsets. For co-occurrence clustering, repertoires with fewer than 30,000 or more than 120,000 public chains were excluded, along with several repertoires with anomalous nucleotide sharing. TCRdb mirrors the immuneACCESS table, restricted to in-frame sequences. Some clones are absent from its copies; in checked studies, under half trace to an unresolved V gene, and the reason for the others is unknown. D and trimming were read from the DNA, whereas the V and J calls and clone size are those reported in that table. The sample contains roughly 100,000 clones, around a tenth of them found a single time. The ten largest clones add up to about 5.7% of the sample.

Overall results and qualifications from the work: Across donors, most TCR sequences were observed very rarely, whereas some public TCRs were present in many individuals. A later analysis found that TCR association rates varied across HLA loci, with DRB1 alleles showing the most associated TCRs and HLA-C alleles the fewest. Sequencing depth was assumed to be roughly uniform across donors in the presence/absence analyses, though that assumption may not hold. Compared with the roughly 670-donor mean, donors in an Asian-associated ancestry cluster had fewer N-insertions in productive TCRs, according to a later genetic analysis. In an earlier analysis of about 550 of the donors, most TCR beta V segments were observed in productive rearrangements about 90% or about 30% of the time, broadly matching IMGT annotations. In a later genetic analysis, a missense DCLRE1C variant was associated with V-gene and J-gene trimming of TCR beta chains, and the association was replicated in an independent cohort. A cluster of highly shared sequence variants was judged likely to represent a technical artifact of the sequencing pipeline. The study gave a list of about 150 TCR beta chains associated with cytomegalovirus. According to the authors, the approach could potentially be generalized to other disease states and immunological phenotypes. A later analysis reported that several top co-occurrence clusters appeared linked to parvovirus B19, influenza, CMV and Epstein-Barr virus. In vitro tests confirmed that a few of the cytomegalovirus-associated TCR beta chains recognize cytomegalovirus antigens. A later analysis associated approximately 17,000 TCR beta sequences with specific HLA alleles at a false discovery rate of 0.05. Because HLA typing was missing for some donors at each locus, association tests included only the typed subset. A further reported finding was that TCR beta sequences accurately predicted the HLA-A and HLA-B alleles for most subjects in the first cohort. The 87-base-pair reads could not distinguish some IMGT-functional V segments, including TRBV6-2 and TRBV6-3, so those segments were excluded. The earlier analysis of nearly 600 of the donors excluded some 15 rarely observed V segments, including chromosome 9 orphons, because counts were too low. CMV serostatus was the only immune exposure information available for the cohort. Correlated functional status among segregating V segments might reflect linkage disequilibrium, but an unknown experimental factor could not be ruled out. The classifier was reported to diagnose cytomegalovirus status with high specificity and sensitivity in both the original and validation cohorts. When HLA alleles, especially DR and DQ, strongly co-occurred, TCR associations were difficult to assign to individual alleles. A later analysis found that HLA-associated TCR beta chains were more clonally expanded and had lower generation probabilities than equally common non-associated chains. Only TCR beta chains were sequenced in this cohort, and the absence of alpha or paired-chain data limited detectable features. According to a later analysis, most CMV-associated TCR beta chains appeared to be HLA-restricted, and the HLA associations seemed to be driven largely by CMV exposure.

In total, roughly 670 healthy bone marrow donors made up the cohort. At the time of sampling, all cohort members were nominally healthy, though unrecorded immune exposures were likely present. The donor was CMV seropositive and belonged to the group of more than 250 seropositive cohort members. A peripheral blood sample was collected from each donor, and TCR beta sequencing was performed on peripheral blood mononuclear cells. Genomic DNA extraction from the blood cell samples was performed with the Qiagen DNeasy Blood Extraction Kit. This clonotype was obtained from a man between 35 and 55 years old in good health and CMV-seropositive. Input material: PBMCs. This chain is built from TRBV2 and TRBJ2-1; TRBD2 is a possible D gene, resting on 5 matching bases. The CDR3 protein: CASIDYLNEQFF. The DNA is TGTGCCAGCATTGACTATCTAAATGAGCAGTTCTTC.